This entry lists 9 T cell receptor beta chains sequenced from one sample in a study of cytomegalovirus exposure and HLA in healthy donors. PCR primers comprised 60 Vbeta and 13 Jbeta primers. The data were produced by immunoSEQ multiplex PCR, yet TCRdb's version contains in-frame clones alone and is incomplete. The sample comprises under 150,000 clones, approximately 80% of which are singletons, and 4.9% rests with the top ten. The sample comprised PBMCs. These receptors all come from a woman between 50 and 59 years old in good health and CMV-seronegative.

This clone showed up just a few times. The rearrangement uses TRBV28 and TRBJ2-7, with 7 bases identical to TRBD1. This CDR3 comprises 14 residues. Trimming removed 7 bases from V and 2 bases from J; junction bases left unmatched: 8. Germline V gene lookup returns CDR1 MDHEN and CDR2 SYDVKM. CDR3: CASTLGTATYEQYF. The CDR3 coding sequence is TGTGCCAGCACCCTAGGGACAGCAACCTACGAGCAGTACTTC.

This sequence joins TRBV5-1 and TRBJ2-1, with D possibly matching TRBD1 (6 bases). This CDR3 comprises 15 residues. Between the trimmed V and J ends, which lost 0 bases and 12 bases, there was a span of 19 bases. Germline V gives CDR1 SGHRS, CDR2 YFSETQ. Here the CDR3 DNA reads TGCGCCAGCAGCTTGGTGGTGACAGGAGAAAAGGGGCAGTTCTTC. It specifies CASSLVVTGEKGQFF.

The V and J genes are TRBV5-1 and TRBJ2-5, with D unclear. V was shortened by 4 bases and J by 2 bases, with 18 bases between the two germline ends. The CDR3 has 16 residues. Germline CDR1 reads SGHRS; CDR2 reads YFSETQ. The CDR3 DNA sequence: TGCGCCAGCAGCCTCGGCGGCCGGCCGGATCAAGAGACCCAGTACTTC. Its translation is CASSLGGRPDQETQYF.

The chain has TRBV10-2 and TRBJ2-2; no firm D call. Trimming pared 2 bases from V and 6 bases from J, leaving 19 bases between. This CDR3 has 17 amino acids. Germline loops: CDR1 WSHSY, CDR2 SAAADI. CDR3 protein: CASSEPKSKNQAGELFF. In nucleotides, the CDR3 is TGCGCCAGCAGTGAGCCGAAGAGTAAAAACCAAGCCGGGGAGCTGTTTTTT.

This chain joins TRBV29-1 and TRBJ2-2, with D perhaps TRBD1 (5 bases). V was shortened by 7 bases and J by 5 bases, with 17 bases between the two germline ends. CDR3 size: 14 residues. CDR1 and CDR2 (germline): SQVTM, ANQGSEA. DNA for the CDR3: TGCAGCGCTGGATCAGGGTTCGATACCGGGGAGCTGTTTTTT. It yields the protein CSAGSGFDTGELFF.

This clone was picked up one time. The chain couples TRBV19 to TRBJ2-7, with TRBD1 matching 8 bases. This CDR3 has 12 amino acids. V shed 5 bases and J 6 bases; nucleotides not matched to a gene: 3. CDR1 LNHDA and CDR2 SQIVND come from the germline V gene (reference sequence). The CDR3 spells CASSETGVEQYF. CDR3 in DNA: TGTGCCAGTAGTGAGACAGGGGTCGAGCAGTACTTC.

This sequence joins TRBV11-2 and TRBJ2-7, with D perhaps matching TRBD1 (5 bases). The CDR3 spans 14 residues. V was pared by 8 bases and J by 3 bases, with 17 bases between. Germline values: CDR1 SGHAT, CDR2 FQNNGV. CDR3 in amino acids: CASQAGQGFYEQYF. In nucleotides, the CDR3 is TGTGCCAGCCAGGCAGGCCAGGGTTTCTACGAGCAGTACTTC.

This clone came up a few times. V is TRBV5-4 and J is TRBJ2-3; 11 bases align to TRBD2. This CDR3 is built from 16 residues. Germline trimming cut 1 base from V and 6 bases from J; bases unmatched to any gene: 7. Germline V gene data show CDR1 as SGHNT and CDR2 as YYREEE (reference sequence). For the CDR3, the DNA is TGTGCCAGCAGCTTGAAGCTAGCGGGGGGTAGTGATACGCAGTATTTT. It encodes CASSLKLAGGSDTQYF.

V gene TRBV5-6 combines with J gene TRBJ2-7; D is ambiguous. With 2 bases removed from V and 7 bases from J, the gap between germline ends came to 13 bases. This CDR3 is built from 13 residues. Germline loops: CDR1 SGHDT, CDR2 YYEEEE. CDR3 amino acids: CASSLLLTGEQYF. In nucleotides, the CDR3 is TGTGCCAGCAGCTTATTGTTGACTGGGGAGCAGTACTTC.